The sequence of this T cell receptor (beta chain) was determined in a study of blood T cell repertoires in COVID-19 (dated by TCRdb to 2020 to 2022). At the level of the whole study: Samples from collaborators originated in the United States, Italy and Spain and spanned both the acute and convalescent phases of COVID-19. A de-identified subject ID, COVID-19 status, age in years and sex were almost always included in the sample metadata. The samples were drawn from the first 160 participants of the ongoing ImmuneRACE study and from some 1,300 subjects provided by 6 global collaborators. The dataset comprised deeply sampled blood TCRbeta repertoires from subjects exposed to, actively infected with, or recovered from COVID-19. The material from the prospective study consisted of cDNA or gDNA derived from T cells, B-cell-depleted T cells, or PBMCs. HLA class I and class II types, where available, came from metadata supplied by the sample provider rather than from assay-based typing. The repertoires were made available in a free public database intended to serve as a resource for research on the immune response to SARS-CoV-2.

General findings and caveats noted by the study authors: How much clinical and demographic metadata was included differed by source and by participant, and the metadata was provided uncurated.

Each collaborating institution followed its own protocols to collect whole blood in K2EDTA tubes. For TCRbeta analysis, collaborator samples were shipped as frozen whole blood, as isolated PBMCs, or as DNA extracted from either sample type. Points on this clone: What antigen it recognizes has not been identified. The sample holds no much larger clone one base away, and base qualities are not on file.

The immunoSEQ Assay, a bias-controlled multiplex PCR, was used to amplify TCRbeta CDR3 regions from genomic DNA. The original methods were these. The number of nucleated cells in each sample was estimated from the amplification of reference gene primers within the assay. Sequence reads were collapsed and filtered to measure the absolute abundance of every unique TCRbeta CDR3 rearrangement. For each sample, productive Simpson clonality was calculated as the square root of Simpson's diversity index over productive rearrangements. The immuneACCESS repertoire file appears here via TCRdb, limited to in-frame rearrangements. These files lack a portion of the clones; in checked studies, under half of the deficit traces to unresolved V genes, and the cause of the others is not known. V and J calls plus clone size are reproduced from that table; the DNA served to infer D and trimming. The sample yields 150,000 to 200,000 clones; approximately 90% were counted once. The ten largest make up 2.1% of the sample.

There are 15 amino acids in the CDR3, from cysteine to phenylalanine inclusive. The kept DNA is CDR3 alone, 45 bases in frame from the first base. CDR1 and CDR2 (ENHRY, SYGVKD) derive from the germline V gene. V and J are truncated by 5 bases and 4 bases respectively, leaving an intervening sequence of 17 bases. This TCR came from a man in his 70s with active or convalescent COVID-19. The sequenced sample was peripheral blood. Rearrangement joined TRBV10-3 to TRBJ2-5; a tentative D call is TRBD1 (6 bases match). CDR3 reads: CAISNTFGGGETQYF. Read as DNA, the sequence is TGTGCCATCAGTAACACGTTTGGGGGCGGAGAGACCCAGTACTTC.